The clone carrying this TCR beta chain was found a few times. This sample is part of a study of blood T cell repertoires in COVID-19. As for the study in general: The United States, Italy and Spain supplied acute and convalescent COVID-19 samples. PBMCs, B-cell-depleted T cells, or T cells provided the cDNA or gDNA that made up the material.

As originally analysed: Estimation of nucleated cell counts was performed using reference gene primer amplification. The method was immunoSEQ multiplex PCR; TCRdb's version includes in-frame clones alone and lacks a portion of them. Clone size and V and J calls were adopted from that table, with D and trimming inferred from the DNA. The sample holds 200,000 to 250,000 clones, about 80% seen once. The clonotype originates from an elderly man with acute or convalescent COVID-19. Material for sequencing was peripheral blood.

Here the CDR3 DNA reads TGTGCCAGCAGTTCTTTCGGGACAGGGTTGTACGAGCAGTACTTC. It codes for CASSSFGTGLYEQYF. This chain connects TRBV11-2 to TRBJ2-7; 9 bases line up with TRBD1. The CDR3 runs 15 residues. The V and J ends lost 6 bases and 4 bases, in that order; junction bases with no gene match: 10. Germline V gene lookup returns CDR1 SGHAT and CDR2 FQNNGV.